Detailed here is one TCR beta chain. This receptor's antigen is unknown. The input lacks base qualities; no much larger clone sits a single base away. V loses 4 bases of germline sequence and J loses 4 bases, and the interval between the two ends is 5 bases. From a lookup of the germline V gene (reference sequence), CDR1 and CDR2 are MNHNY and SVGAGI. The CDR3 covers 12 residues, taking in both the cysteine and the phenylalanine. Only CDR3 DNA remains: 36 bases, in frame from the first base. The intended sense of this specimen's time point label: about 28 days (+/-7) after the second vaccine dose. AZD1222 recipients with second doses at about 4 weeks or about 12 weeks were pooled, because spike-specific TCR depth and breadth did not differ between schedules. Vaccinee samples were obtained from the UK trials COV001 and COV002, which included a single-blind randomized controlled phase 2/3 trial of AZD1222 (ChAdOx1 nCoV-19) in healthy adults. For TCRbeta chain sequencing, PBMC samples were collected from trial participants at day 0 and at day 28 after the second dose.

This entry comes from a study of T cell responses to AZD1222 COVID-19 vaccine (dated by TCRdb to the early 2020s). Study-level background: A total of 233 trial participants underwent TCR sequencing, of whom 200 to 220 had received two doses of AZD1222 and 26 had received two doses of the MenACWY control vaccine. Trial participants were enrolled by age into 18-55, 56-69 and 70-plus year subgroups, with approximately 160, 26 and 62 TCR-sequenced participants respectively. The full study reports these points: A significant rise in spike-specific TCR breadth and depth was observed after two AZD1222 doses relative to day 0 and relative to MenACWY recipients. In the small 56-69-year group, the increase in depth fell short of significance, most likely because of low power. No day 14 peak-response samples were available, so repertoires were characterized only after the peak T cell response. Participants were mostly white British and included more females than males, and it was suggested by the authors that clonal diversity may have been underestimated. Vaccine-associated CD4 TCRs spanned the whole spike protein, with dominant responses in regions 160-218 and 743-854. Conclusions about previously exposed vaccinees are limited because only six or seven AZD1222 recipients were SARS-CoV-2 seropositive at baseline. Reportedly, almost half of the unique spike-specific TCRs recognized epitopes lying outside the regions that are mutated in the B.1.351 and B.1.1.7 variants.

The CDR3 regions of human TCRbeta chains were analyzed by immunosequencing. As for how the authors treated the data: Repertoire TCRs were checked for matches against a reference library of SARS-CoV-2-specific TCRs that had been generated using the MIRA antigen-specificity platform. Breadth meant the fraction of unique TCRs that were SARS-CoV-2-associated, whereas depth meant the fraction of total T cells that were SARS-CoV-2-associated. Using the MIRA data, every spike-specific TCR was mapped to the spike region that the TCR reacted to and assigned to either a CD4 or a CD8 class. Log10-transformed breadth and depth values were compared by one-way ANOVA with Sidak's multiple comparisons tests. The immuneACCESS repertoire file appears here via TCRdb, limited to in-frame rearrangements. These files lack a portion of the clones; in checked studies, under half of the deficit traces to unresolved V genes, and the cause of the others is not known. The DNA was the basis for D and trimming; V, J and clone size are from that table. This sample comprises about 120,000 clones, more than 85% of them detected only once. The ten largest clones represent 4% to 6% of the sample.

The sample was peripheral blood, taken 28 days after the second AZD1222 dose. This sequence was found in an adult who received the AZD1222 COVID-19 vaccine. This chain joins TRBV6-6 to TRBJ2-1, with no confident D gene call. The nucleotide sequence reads TGTGCCAGCAGTTCCCCGTACAATGAGCAGTTCTTC. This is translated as CASSSPYNEQFF.